These 10 T cell receptor beta chains originate from one sample sequenced in a study of blood T cell repertoires in COVID-19. Clones were sequenced by immunoSEQ multiplex PCR, and TCRdb holds only the in-frame ones, with some missing. This table has fewer than 30,000 clones, about two thirds appearing once. The sequenced material came from peripheral blood. All receptors come from a boy between 2 and 10 years old with active or convalescent COVID-19.

The genes are TRBV11-2 and TRBJ2-1, with 8 bases aligning to TRBD2. Germline assignment: CDR1 SGHAT and CDR2 FQNNGV. J gave up 0 bases and V 5 bases, and 3 bases lay outside the gene matches. This CDR3 comprises 15 residues. DNA of the CDR3: TGTGCCAGCAGCCCGGGGGGGAGCTCCTACAATGAGCAGTTCTTC. Translation gives CASSPGGSSYNEQFF.

The rearrangement joins TRBV2 to TRBJ1-2; no firm D call. Trimming took off 2 bases at V and 0 bases at J, with 13 bases between the two ends. Per germline, CDR1 SNHLY and CDR2 FYNNEI. The CDR3 runs 16 residues. This chain's CDR3 is CASSEHTDPANYGYTF. The CDR3 DNA reads as TGTGCCAGCAGTGAACACACAGATCCTGCTAACTATGGCTACACCTTC.

In its sample, this clone is medium-sized. The rearrangement uses TRBV30 and TRBJ1-2; D gene uncertain. Germline V gives CDR1 GTSNPN, CDR2 SVGIG (reference sequence). This CDR3 spans 11 amino acids. Trimming removed 0 bases from V and 7 bases from J, with 6 bases in between. This chain's CDR3 is CAWSVLAGYTF. CDR3 DNA: TGTGCCTGGAGTGTATTAGCTGGCTACACCTTC.

The rearrangement uses TRBV24-1 and TRBJ2-1, with TRBD1 identical over 7 bases. Germline CDR1 is KGHDR and CDR2 is SFDVKD. The CDR3 loop spans 14 amino acids. J gave up 9 bases and V 4 bases, and 8 bases lay outside the gene matches. Written as DNA, the CDR3 is TGTGCCACCAGTGAAAGGGGACAGTCGAGTGAGCAGTTCTTC. Its protein product is CATSERGQSSEQFF.

The chain couples TRBV5-1 to TRBJ1-2; no clear D gene. The V end lost 0 bases, the J end lost 0 bases, and 12 bases lay between the germline ends. Germline CDR1 is SGHRS and CDR2 is YFSETQ. The CDR3 contains 16 residues. CDR3: CASSLAVAHANYGYTF. CDR3 nucleotides: TGCGCCAGCAGCTTGGCCGTCGCGCACGCTAACTATGGCTACACCTTC.

The rearrangement joins TRBV20-1 to TRBJ2-3, with 13 positions matching TRBD2. The trim removed 3 bases at V and 3 bases at J, leaving 6 bases unmatched. CDR1 is DFQATT, CDR2 SNEGSKA, per germline (reference sequence). The CDR3 totals 16 residues. Written as DNA, the CDR3 is TGCAGTGCTAGTTCAGGACTAGCGGGAGTTACAGATACGCAGTATTTT. This translates into CSASSGLAGVTDTQYF.

V gene TRBV21-1 combines with J gene TRBJ1-1. TRBV21-1 is annotated as a pseudogene. The CDR3 contains 17 residues. CDR3: CASSKGGGPFANTEAFF. CDR3 bases: TGTGCCAGCAGCAAAGGGGGGGGCCCTTTTGCGAACACTGAAGCTTTCTTT.

This clone showed up just a few times. The chain is built from TRBV19 and TRBJ1-2, with 10 bases matching TRBD1. With V trimmed by 6 bases and J by 8 bases, 6 bases remained unmatched. CDR3 length: 13 residues. Germline CDR1 LNHDA, CDR2 SQIVND (reference sequence). CDR3 protein: CASSFRDRGGYTF. The CDR3 DNA sequence: TGTGCCAGTAGCTTCCGGGACAGGGGCGGCTACACCTTC.

The genes are TRBV6-5 and TRBJ1-2; tentative D call: TRBD1 (6 bases). Germline-derived CDR1 and CDR2 are MNHEY and SVGAGI. This CDR3 comprises 12 residues. V was trimmed by 9 bases and J by 10 bases, leaving 18 bases between them. The CDR3 spells CASIRDTYVYTF. In nucleotides, the CDR3 is TGTGCCAGTATCCGGGACACCTACGTCTACACCTTC.

This chain joins TRBV4-1 and TRBJ2-3; TRBD2 agrees at 8 bases. The CDR3 runs to 17 residues. CDR1 MGHRA and CDR2 YSYEKL come from the germline V gene. V lost 2 bases, J lost 3 bases, and 10 bases stayed unmatched. The CDR3 region has the DNA TGCGCCAGCAGCCAACCCCTTTCAGCGGGGGATACAGATACGCAGTATTTT. Translating gives CASSQPLSAGDTDTQYF.